This TCR beta chain was recorded in a study of graft-versus-host responses after intestinal transplantation. Study in general: Tacrolimus and steroids were given for around 3 years to all recipients after anti-thymocyte globulin induction.

A word on this clone: Its cognate antigen is unknown.

Clones were sequenced by immunoSEQ multiplex PCR, and TCRdb holds only the in-frame ones, with some missing. The profile covers about 88,000 clones, with about 95% appearing a single time and around 0.19% taken by the ten largest. The germline gives CDR1 WNHNN, CDR2 SYGVQD (reference sequence). The V end was cut by 3 bases, the J end by 2 bases, with 11 bases between. CDR3 size: 15 residues. The clonotype originates from a human donor who was the organ donor for an intestinal transplant. This specimen was unstimulated CD4+ T cells sorted from spleen or lymph node cells, taken before transplant. V gene TRBV10-1 combines with J gene TRBJ2-1; D perhaps matches TRBD2 (6 bases). The CDR3 loop reads CASSDRGLTYNEQFF. The CDR3 coding sequence is TGCGCCAGCAGTGACCGGGGACTTACCTACAATGAGCAGTTCTTC.